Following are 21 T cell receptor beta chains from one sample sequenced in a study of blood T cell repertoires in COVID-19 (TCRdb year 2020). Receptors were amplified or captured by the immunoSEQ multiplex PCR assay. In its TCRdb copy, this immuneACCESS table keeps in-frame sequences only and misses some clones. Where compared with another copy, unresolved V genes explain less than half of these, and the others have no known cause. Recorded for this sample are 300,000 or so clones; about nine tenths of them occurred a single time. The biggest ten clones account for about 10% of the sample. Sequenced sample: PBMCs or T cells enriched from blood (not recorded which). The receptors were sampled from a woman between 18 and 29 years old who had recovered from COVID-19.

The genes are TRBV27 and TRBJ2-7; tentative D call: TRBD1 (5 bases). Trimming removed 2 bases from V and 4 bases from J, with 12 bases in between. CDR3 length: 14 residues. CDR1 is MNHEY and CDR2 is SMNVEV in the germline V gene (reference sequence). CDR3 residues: CASSLGRAGYEQYF. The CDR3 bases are TGTGCCAGCAGTTTAGGCAGGGCAGGATACGAGCAGTACTTC.

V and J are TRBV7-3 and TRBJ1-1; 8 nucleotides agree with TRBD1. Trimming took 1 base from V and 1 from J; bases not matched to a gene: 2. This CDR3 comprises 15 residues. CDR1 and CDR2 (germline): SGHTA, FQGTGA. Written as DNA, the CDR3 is TGTGCCAGCAGCTTAATAGGACAGGGGAACACTGAAGCTTTCTTT. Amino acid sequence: CASSLIGQGNTEAFF.

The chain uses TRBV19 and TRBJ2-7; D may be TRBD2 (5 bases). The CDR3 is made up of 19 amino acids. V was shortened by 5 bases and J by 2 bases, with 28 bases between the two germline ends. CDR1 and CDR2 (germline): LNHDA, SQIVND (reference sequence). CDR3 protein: CASSSHDYVSGWGTYEQYF. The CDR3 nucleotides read TGTGCCAGTAGTTCCCATGACTATGTATCCGGCTGGGGAACCTACGAGCAGTACTTC.

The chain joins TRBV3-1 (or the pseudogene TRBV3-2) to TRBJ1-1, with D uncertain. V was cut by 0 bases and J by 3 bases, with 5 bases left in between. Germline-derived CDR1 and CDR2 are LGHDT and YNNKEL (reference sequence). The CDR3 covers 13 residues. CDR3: CASSQDLDTEAFF. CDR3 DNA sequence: TGTGCCAGCAGCCAAGATCTCGACACTGAAGCTTTCTTT.

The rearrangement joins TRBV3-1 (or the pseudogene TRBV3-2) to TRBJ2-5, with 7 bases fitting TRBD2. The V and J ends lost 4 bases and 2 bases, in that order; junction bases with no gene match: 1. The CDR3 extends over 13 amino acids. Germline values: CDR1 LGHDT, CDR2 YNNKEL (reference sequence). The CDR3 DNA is TGTGCCAGCAGCCTGGGACTACAAGAGACCCAGTACTTC. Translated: CASSLGLQETQYF.

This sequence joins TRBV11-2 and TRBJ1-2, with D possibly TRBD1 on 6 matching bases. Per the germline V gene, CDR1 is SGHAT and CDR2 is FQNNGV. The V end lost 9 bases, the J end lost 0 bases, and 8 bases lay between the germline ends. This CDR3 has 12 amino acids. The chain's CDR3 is CASRTANYGYTF. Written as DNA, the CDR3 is TGTGCCAGTCGGACAGCTAACTATGGCTACACCTTC. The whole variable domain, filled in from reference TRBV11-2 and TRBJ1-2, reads EAGVAQSPRYKIIEKRQSVAFWCNPISGHATLYWYQQILGQGPKLLIQFQNNGVVDDSQLPKDRFSAERLKGVDSTLKIQPAKLEDSAVYLCASRTANYGYTFGSGTRLTVV.

The CDR3 reads CASSLSYLDYNEQFF. The CDR3 nucleotides read TGTGCCAGCAGCTTATCTTACCTAGACTACAATGAGCAGTTCTTC. The chain uses TRBV7-8 and TRBJ2-1; unclear D gene. CDR1 and CDR2 (germline): SGHVS, FQNEAQ. Trimming left V 2 bases short and J 3 bases short, with 11 bases between. The CDR3 is 15 residues long.

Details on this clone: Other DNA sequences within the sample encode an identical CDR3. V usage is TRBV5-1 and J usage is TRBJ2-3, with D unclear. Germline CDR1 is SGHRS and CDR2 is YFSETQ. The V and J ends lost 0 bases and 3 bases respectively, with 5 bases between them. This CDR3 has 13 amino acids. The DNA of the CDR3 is TGCGCCAGCAGCTTGGCAGGTACAGATACGCAGTATTTT. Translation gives CASSLAGTDTQYF.

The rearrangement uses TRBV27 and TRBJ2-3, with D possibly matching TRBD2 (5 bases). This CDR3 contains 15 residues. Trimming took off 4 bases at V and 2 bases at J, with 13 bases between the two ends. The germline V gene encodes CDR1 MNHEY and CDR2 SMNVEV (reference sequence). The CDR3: CASSSLLGDTDTQYF. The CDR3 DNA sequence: TGTGCCAGCAGTTCCCTTTTGGGAGACACAGATACGCAGTATTTT.

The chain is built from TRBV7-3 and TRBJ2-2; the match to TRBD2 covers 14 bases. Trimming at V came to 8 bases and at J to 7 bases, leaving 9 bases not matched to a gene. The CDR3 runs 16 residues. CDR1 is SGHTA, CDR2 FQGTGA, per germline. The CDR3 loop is CASGRGLAGEGGELFF. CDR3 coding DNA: TGTGCCAGCGGGCGGGGACTAGCGGGAGAAGGCGGGGAGCTGTTTTTT.

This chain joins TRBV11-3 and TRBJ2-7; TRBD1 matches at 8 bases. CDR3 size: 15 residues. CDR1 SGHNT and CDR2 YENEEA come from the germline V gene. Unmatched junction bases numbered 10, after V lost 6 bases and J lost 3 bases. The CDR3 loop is CASSLRTGPDYEQYF. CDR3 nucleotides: TGTGCCAGCAGTCTGAGGACAGGGCCGGACTACGAGCAGTACTTC.

CDR3 nucleotide sequence: TGTGCCAGCAGCTCACGGGACAGAAGAAGGGGGAACACTGAAGCTTTCTTT. Its translation is CASSSRDRRRGNTEAFF. This chain links TRBV4-2 with TRBJ1-1; 7 bases match TRBD1. Germline CDR1 is LGHNA and CDR2 is YNFKEQ. Trimming removed 5 bases from V and 1 base from J; junction bases left unmatched: 13. The CDR3 has 17 residues.

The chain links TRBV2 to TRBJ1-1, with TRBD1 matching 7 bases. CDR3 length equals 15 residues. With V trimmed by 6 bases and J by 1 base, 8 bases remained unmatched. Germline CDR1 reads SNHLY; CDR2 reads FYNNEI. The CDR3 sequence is CASRDRASRNTEAFF. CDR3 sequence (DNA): TGTGCCAGCAGAGACAGGGCATCAAGGAACACTGAAGCTTTCTTT.

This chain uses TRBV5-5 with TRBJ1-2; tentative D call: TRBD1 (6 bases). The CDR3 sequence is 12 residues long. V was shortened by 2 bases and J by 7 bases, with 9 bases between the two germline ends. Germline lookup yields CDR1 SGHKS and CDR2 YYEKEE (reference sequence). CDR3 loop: CASSLGQPGYTF. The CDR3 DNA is TGTGCCAGCAGCTTAGGACAGCCTGGCTACACCTTC.

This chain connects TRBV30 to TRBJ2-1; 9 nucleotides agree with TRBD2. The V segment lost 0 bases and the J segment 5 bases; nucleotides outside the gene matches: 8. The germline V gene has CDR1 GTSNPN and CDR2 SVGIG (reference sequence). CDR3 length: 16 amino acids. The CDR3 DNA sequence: TGTGCCTGGAGTGTCCCCCTAGCGGGACCACACAATGAGCAGTTCTTC. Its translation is CAWSVPLAGPHNEQFF.

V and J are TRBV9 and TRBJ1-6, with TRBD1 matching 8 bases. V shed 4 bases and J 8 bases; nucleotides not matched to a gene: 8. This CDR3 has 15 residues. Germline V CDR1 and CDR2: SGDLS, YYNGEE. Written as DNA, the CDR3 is TGTGCCAGCAGCACCCGGACAGGGTGGGATTCACCCCTCCACTTT. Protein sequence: CASSTRTGWDSPLHF.

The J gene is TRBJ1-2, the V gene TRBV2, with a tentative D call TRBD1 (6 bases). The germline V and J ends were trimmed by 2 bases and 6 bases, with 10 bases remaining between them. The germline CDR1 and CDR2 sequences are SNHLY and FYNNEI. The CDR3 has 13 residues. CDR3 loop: CASSEQGTNGYTF. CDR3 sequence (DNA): TGTGCCAGCAGTGAACAGGGGACGAATGGCTACACCTTC.

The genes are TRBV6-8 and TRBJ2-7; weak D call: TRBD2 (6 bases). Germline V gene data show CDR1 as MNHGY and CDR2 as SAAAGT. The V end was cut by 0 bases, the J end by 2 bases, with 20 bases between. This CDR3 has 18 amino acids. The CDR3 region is CASSYSGRCASDPYEQYF. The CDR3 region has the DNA TGTGCCAGCAGTTACTCGGGGAGGTGTGCAAGCGACCCCTACGAGCAGTACTTC.

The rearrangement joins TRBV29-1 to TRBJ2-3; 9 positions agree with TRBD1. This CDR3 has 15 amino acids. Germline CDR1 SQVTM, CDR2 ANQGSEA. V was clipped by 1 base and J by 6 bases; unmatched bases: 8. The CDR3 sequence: CSVEGGQGTVDTQYF. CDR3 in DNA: TGCAGCGTTGAAGGGGGACAGGGCACGGTGGATACGCAGTATTTT.

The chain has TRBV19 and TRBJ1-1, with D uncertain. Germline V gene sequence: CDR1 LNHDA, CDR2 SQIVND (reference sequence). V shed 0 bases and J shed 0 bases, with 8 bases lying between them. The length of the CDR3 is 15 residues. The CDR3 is CASSIEEGLNTEAFF. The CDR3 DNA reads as TGTGCCAGTAGTATAGAAGAGGGTTTGAACACTGAAGCTTTCTTT. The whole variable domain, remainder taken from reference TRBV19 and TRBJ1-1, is DGGITQSPKYLFRKEGQNVTLSCEQNLNHDAMYWYRQDPGQGLRLIYYSQIVNDFQKGDIAEGYSVSREKKESFPLTVTSAQKNPTAFYLCASSIEEGLNTEAFFGQGTRLTVV.

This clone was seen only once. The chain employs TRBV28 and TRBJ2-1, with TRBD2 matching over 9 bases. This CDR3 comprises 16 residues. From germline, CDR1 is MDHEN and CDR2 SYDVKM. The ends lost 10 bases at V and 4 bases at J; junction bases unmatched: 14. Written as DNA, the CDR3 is TGTGCCACCCACAGGGCCCCTAGCGGGGCGTACAATGAGCAGTTCTTC. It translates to CATHRAPSGAYNEQFF.